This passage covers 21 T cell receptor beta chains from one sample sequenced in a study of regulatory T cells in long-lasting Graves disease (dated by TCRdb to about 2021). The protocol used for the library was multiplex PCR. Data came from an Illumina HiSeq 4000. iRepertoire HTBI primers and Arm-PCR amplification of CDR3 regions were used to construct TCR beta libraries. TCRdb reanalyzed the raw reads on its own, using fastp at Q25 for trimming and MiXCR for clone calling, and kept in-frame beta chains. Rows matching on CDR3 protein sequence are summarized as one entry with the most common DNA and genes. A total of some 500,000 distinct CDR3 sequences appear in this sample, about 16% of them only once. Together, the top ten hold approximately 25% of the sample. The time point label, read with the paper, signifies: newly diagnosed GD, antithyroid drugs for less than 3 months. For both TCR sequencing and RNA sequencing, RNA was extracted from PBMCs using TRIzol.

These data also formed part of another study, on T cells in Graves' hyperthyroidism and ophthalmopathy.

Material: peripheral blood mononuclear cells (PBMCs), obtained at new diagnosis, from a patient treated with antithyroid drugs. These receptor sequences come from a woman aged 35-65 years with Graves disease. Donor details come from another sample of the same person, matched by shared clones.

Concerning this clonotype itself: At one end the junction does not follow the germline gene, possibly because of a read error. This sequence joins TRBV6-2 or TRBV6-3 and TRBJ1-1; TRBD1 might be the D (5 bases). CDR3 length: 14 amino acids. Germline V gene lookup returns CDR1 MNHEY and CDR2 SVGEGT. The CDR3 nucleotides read TGTGCCATCAGTGACCTCCGGGACGGGGAGGGAGCTTTCTTT. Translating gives CAISDLRDGEGAFF.

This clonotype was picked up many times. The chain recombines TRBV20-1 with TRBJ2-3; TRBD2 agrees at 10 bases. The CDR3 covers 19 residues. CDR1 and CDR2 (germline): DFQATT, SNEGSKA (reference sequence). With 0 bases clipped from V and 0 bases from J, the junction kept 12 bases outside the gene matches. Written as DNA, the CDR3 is TGCAGTGCTAGAGATCATAATAGCGGGGGGATAGGGAGCACAGATACGCAGTATTTT. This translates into CSARDHNSGGIGSTDTQYF.

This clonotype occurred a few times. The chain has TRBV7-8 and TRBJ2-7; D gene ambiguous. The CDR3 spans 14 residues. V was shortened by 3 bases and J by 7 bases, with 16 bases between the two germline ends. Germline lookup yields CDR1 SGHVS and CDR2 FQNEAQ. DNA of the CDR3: TGTGCCAGCAGCTTGTCCCAGGCGCCCTGGGAGCAGTACTTC. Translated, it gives CASSLSQAPWEQYF.

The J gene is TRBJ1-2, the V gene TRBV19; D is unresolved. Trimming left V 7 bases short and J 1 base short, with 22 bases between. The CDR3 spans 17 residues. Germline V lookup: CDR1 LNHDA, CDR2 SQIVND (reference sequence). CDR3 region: CASTSLVRGKRNYGYTF. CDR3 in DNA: TGTGCCAGTACCTCCCTTGTCCGGGGTAAACGTAACTATGGCTACACCTTC.

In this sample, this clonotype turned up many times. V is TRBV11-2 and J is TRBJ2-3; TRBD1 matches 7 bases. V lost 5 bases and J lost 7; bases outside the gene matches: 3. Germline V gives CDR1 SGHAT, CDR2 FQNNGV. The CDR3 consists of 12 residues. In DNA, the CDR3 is TGTGCCAGCAGCGAACAGGGGAATACGCAGTATTTT. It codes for CASSEQGNTQYF.

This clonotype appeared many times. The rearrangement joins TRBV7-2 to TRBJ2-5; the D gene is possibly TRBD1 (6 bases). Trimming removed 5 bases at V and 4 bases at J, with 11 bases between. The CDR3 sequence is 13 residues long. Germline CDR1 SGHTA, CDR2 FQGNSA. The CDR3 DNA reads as TGTGCCAGCAGCAAAGGGGGTCGAGAGACCCAGTACTTC. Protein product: CASSKGGRETQYF.

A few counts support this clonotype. The CDR3 spells CASKEGGSQPQHF. The CDR3 DNA is TGTGCCAGTAAGGAGGGGGGGAGTCAGCCCCAGCATTTT. The chain joins TRBV19 to TRBJ1-5, with a weak D call TRBD1 (6 bases). Germline V gene lookup returns CDR1 LNHDA and CDR2 SQIVND (reference sequence). The CDR3 is made up of 13 amino acids. Deletions cut 7 bases from V and 6 bases from J, with 13 bases between.

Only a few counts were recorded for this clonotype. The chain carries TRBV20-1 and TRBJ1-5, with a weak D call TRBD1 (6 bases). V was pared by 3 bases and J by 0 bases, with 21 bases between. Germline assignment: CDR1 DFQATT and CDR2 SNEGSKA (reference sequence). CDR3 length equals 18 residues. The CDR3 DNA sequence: TGCAGTGCTAGTTGCAGGGGTAACCCCCAGTATAGCAATCAGCCCCAGCATTTT. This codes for CSASCRGNPQYSNQPQHF.

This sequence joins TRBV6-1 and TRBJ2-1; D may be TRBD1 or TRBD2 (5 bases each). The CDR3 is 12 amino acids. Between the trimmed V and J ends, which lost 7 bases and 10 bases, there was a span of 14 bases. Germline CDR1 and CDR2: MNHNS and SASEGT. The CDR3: CASNGGRLEQFF. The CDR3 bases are TGTGCCAGCAATGGGGGACGCCTGGAGCAGTTCTTC.

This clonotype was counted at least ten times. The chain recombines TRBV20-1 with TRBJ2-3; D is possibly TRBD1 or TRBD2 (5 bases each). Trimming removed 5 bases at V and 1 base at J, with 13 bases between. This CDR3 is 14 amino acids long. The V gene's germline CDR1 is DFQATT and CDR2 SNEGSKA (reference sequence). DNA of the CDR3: TGCAGTGCTCAGAGAGGGGCCGGCACAGATACGCAGTATTTT. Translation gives CSAQRGAGTDTQYF.

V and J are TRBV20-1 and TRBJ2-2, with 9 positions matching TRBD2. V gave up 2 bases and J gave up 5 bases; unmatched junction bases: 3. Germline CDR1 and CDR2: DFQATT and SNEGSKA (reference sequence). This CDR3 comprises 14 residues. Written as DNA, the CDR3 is TGCAGTGCTAGACTAGCGGGGAATACCGGGGAGCTGTTTTTT. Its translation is CSARLAGNTGELFF.

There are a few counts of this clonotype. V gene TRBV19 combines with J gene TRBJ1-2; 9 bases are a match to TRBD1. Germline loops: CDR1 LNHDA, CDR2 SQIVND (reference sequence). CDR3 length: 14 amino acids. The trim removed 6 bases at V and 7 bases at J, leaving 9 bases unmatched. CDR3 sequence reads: CASSSGQGLAGYTF. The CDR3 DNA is TGTGCCAGTAGCAGCGGACAGGGGTTGGCTGGCTACACCTTC.

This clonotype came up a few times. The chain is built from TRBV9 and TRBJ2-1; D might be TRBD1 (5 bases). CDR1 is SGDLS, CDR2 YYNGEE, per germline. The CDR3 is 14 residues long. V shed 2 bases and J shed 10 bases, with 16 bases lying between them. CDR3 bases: TGTGCCAGCAGCGTGGCAGGGTACTTGGGAGAGCAGTTCTTC. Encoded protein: CASSVAGYLGEQFF.

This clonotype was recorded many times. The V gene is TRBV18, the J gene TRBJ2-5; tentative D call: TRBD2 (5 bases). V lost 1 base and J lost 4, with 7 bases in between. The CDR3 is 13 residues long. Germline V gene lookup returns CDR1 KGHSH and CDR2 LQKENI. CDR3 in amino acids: CASSPQAGETQYF. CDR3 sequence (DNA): TGTGCCAGCTCACCACAGGCGGGAGAGACCCAGTACTTC.

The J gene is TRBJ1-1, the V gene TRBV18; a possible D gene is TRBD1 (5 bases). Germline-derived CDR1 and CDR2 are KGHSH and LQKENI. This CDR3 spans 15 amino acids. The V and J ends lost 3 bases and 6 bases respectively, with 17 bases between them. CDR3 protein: CASSPVQGSVAEAFF. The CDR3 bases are TGTGCCAGCTCACCCGTCCAGGGTAGCGTCGCTGAAGCTTTCTTT.

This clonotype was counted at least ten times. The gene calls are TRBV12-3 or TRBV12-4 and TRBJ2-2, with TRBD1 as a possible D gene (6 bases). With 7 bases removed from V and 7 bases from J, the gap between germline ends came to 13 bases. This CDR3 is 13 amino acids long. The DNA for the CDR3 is TGTGCCAGCATCCAAAGGGGGATCGGGGAGCTGTTTTTT. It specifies CASIQRGIGELFF.

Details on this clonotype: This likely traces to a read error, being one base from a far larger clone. CDR3 residues: CAGSLAGTLQETQYF. CDR3 DNA sequence: TGTGCCGGCAGCTTAGCCGGGACACTCCAAGAGACCCAGTACTTC. The rearrangement links TRBV11-2 to TRBJ2-1, with D perhaps TRBD1 (6 bases). Matching the DNA end better, TRBJ2-5 makes the J call doubtful. The CDR3 length is 15 residues. CDR1 and CDR2 (germline): SGHAT, FQNNGV.

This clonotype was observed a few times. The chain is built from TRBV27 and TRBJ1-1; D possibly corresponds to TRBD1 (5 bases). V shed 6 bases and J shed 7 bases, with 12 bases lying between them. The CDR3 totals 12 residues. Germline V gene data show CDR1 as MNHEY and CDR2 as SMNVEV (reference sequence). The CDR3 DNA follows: TGTGCCAGCAGGGGGGGGACTGGTGAAGCTTTCTTT. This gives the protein CASRGGTGEAFF.

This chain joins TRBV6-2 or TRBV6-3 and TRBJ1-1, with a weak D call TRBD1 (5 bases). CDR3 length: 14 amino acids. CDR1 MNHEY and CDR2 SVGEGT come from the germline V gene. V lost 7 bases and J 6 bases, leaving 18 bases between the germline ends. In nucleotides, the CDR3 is TGTGCCAGCAATGGTTTTGAGGGGTTACCTGAAGCTTTCTTT. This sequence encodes CASNGFEGLPEAFF.

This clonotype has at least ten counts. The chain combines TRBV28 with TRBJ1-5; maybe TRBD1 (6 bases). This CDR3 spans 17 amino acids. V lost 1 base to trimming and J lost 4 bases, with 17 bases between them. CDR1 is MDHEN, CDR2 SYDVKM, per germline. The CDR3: CASSLSFGGGSNQPQHF. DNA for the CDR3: TGTGCCAGCAGTTTATCTTTCGGAGGGGGATCTAATCAGCCCCAGCATTTT.

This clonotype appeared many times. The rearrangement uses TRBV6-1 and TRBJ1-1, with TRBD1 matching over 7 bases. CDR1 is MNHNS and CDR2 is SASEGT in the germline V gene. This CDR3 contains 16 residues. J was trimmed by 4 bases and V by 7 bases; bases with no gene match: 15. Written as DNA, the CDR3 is TGTGCCAGCAAAACCGGGACAGCGACGATGGGCACTGAAGCTTTCTTT. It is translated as CASKTGTATMGTEAFF.